The text below deals with one T cell receptor (beta chain). V shed 3 bases and J 5 bases; nucleotides not matched to a gene: 8. Germline V lookup: CDR1 DFQATT, CDR2 SNEGSKA (reference sequence). The CDR3 totals 15 residues. The source of the sample is a study of blood T cell repertoires in COVID-19. In the authors' workflow: It was from reference gene primer amplification that nucleated cell counts were estimated. This table comes from immunoSEQ multiplex PCR, and its TCRdb copy is limited to in-frame clones, with some not included. The V and J calls and clone size come from that table; D and trimming were worked out from the DNA. The sample records over 100,000 clones, about nine tenths being singletons.

Material for sequencing was peripheral blood. This clonotype was obtained from a man between 40 and 49 years old with acute or convalescent COVID-19. V and J are TRBV20-1 and TRBJ2-1; 9 bases agree with TRBD2. The CDR3 sequence: CSASTPAGGNNEQFF. In DNA form, the CDR3 reads TGCAGTGCTAGTACACCAGCGGGAGGAAACAATGAGCAGTTCTTC.